This entry lists 10 T cell receptor beta chains sequenced from one sample in a study of shared clonotypes between healthy human individuals. Measured with immunoSEQ multiplex PCR; TCRdb has only the in-frame clones, and not every one. The sample holds some 660,000 clones, around three quarters seen once. Sequenced material: memory CD4+ T cells sorted from blood. Described subset: CD45RA-negative fraction. The receptors shown here come from a woman aged 25 to 39 in good health.

V is TRBV7-6 and J is TRBJ1-1; D remains ambiguous. CDR1 is SGHVS and CDR2 is FNYEAQ in the germline V gene. The CDR3 sequence is 13 residues long. The V end lost 1 base, the J end lost 4 bases, and 7 bases lay between the germline ends. DNA for the CDR3: TGTGCCAGCAGCTTAGTGTCCGGCACTGAAGCTTTCTTT. Residues: CASSLVSGTEAFF.

The rearrangement joins TRBV10-3 to TRBJ2-5, with D perhaps TRBD1 or TRBD2 (5 bases each). This CDR3 is built from 14 residues. Trimming cost V 2 bases and J 5 bases, with 12 bases left between them. From germline, CDR1 is ENHRY and CDR2 SYGVKD. The DNA of the CDR3 is TGTGCCATCAGTGAGCTGGGACCGGGGGAGACCCAGTACTTC. Protein: CAISELGPGETQYF.

This chain links TRBV5-1 with TRBJ2-7; TRBD2 aligns across 9 bases. V gave up 4 bases and J gave up 7 bases; unmatched junction bases: 12. Germline-derived CDR1 and CDR2 are SGHRS and YFSETQ. This CDR3 has 15 amino acids. The CDR3 bases are TGCGCCAGCAGCACCAATAGCGGGAGAATGGAAGAGCAGTACTTC. Its protein product is CASSTNSGRMEEQYF.

J is TRBJ2-2 and V is TRBV28, with 8 positions matching TRBD1. This CDR3 has 18 residues. J was trimmed by 2 bases and V by 6 bases; bases with no gene match: 14. Germline V gene lookup returns CDR1 MDHEN and CDR2 SYDVKM. Written as DNA, the CDR3 is TGTGCCAGCAGGCAGAACCCGGGGGACAGGAGTAACACCGGGGAGCTGTTTTTT. Its translation: CASRQNPGDRSNTGELFF.

The chain joins TRBV10-3 to TRBJ2-4; TRBD2 matches 14 bases. The CDR3 length is 16 residues. V shed 10 bases, J shed 0 bases, and the junction held 5 bases outside the gene matches. The V gene's germline CDR1 is ENHRY and CDR2 SYGVKD. In DNA form, the CDR3 reads TGTGCCACCGGGACTAGCGGGAGACTAGCCAAAAACATTCAGTACTTC. This sequence encodes CATGTSGRLAKNIQYF.

The chain carries TRBV19 and TRBJ2-4; 8 bases are shared with TRBD2. This CDR3 spans 15 amino acids. Trimming at V came to 8 bases and at J to 1 base, leaving 7 bases not matched to a gene. CDR1 is LNHDA, CDR2 SQIVND, per germline (reference sequence). CDR3 sequence reads: CASGPGGAAKNIQYF. CDR3 nucleotide sequence: TGTGCCAGTGGCCCCGGGGGGGCGGCCAAAAACATTCAGTACTTC.

The V gene is TRBV19, the J gene TRBJ2-5; possibly TRBD1 for D (5 bases). Per the germline V gene, CDR1 is LNHDA and CDR2 is SQIVND (reference sequence). This CDR3 comprises 15 residues. Trimming removed 3 bases from V and 1 base from J, with 12 bases in between. CDR3 amino acids: CASSIGQGSQETQYF. The CDR3, as DNA: TGTGCCAGTAGTATCGGGCAGGGATCCCAAGAGACCCAGTACTTC.

The CDR3 sequence is CASSEPGQGVPGANVLTF. The CDR3, as DNA: TGTGCCAGCAGTGAACCCGGACAGGGGGTACCTGGGGCCAACGTCCTGACTTTC. This chain links TRBV28 with TRBJ2-6; TRBD1 agrees at 10 bases. Per the germline V gene, CDR1 is MDHEN and CDR2 is SYDVKM. The CDR3 extends over 18 amino acids. V was pared by 5 bases and J by 2 bases, with 9 bases of the junction left unmatched.

The chain couples TRBV28 to TRBJ2-3, with a possible D match to TRBD1 (6 bases). This CDR3 spans 16 amino acids. Trimming removed 4 bases at V and 9 bases at J, with 23 bases between. Germline V lookup: CDR1 MDHEN, CDR2 SYDVKM. CDR3 region: CASSSYHSLGGNTQYF. The CDR3 DNA reads TGTGCCAGCAGTTCCTACCACTCCCTAGGGGGTAACACGCAGTATTTT.

About this clone: At the DNA level, this CDR3 is encoded by other sequences in the same sample as well. The chain links TRBV27 to TRBJ2-1; no firm D call. CDR3 length: 11 amino acids. Trimming pared 6 bases from V and 4 bases from J, leaving 4 bases between. Germline V gene data show CDR1 as MNHEY and CDR2 as SMNVEV (reference sequence). CDR3 DNA sequence: TGTGCCAGCAGCGCTTACAATGAGCAGTTCTTC. This codes for CASSAYNEQFF.